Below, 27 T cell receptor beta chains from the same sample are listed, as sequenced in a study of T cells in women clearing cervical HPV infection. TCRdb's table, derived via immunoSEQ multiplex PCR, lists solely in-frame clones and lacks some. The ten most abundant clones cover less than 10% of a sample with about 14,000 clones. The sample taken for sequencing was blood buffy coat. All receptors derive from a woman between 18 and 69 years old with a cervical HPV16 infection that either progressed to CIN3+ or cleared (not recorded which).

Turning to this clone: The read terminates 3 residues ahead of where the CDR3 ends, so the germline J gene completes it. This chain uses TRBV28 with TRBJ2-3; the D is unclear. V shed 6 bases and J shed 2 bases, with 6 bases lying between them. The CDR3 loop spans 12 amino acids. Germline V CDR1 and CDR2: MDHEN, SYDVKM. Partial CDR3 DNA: TGTGCCAGCAGCCTCTACACAGATACG. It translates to CASSLYTDT. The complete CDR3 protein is CASSLYTDTQYF.

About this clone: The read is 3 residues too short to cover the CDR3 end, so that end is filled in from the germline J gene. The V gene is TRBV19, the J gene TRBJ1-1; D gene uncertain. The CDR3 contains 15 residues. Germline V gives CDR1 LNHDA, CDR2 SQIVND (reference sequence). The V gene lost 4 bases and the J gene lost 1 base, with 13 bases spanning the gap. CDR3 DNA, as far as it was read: TGTGCCAGTAGTAGAAAGACAAGCCGGAACACTGAA. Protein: CASSRKTSRNTE. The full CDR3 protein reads CASSRKTSRNTEAFF.

The CDR3 loop is CSARRGGHYEQYF. The covered CDR3 bases are TGCAGTGCTAGAAGGGGGGGACACTACGAG. This chain connects TRBV20-1 to TRBJ2-7; the D gene is possibly TRBD2 (7 bases). The read falls 3 residues short of the CDR3 end, and the missing part is taken from the germline J gene. Germline values: CDR1 DFQATT, CDR2 SNEGSKA (reference sequence). Trimming removed 2 bases at V and 3 bases at J, with 11 bases between. The CDR3 spans 13 residues.

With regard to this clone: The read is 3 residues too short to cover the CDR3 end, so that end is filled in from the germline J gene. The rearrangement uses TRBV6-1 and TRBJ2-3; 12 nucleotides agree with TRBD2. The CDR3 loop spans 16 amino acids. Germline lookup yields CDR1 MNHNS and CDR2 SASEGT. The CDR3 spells CASSGLAGDDMETQYF. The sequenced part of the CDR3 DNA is TGTGCCAGCAGTGGACTAGCGGGGGATGATATGGAGACG.

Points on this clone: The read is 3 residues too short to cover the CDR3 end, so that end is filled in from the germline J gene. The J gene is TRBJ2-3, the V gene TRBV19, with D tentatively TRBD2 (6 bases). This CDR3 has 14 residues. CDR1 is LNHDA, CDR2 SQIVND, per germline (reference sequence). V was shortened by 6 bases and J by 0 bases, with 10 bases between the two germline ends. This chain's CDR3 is CASRPGTSTDTQYF. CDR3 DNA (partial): TGTGCCAGTAGGCCCGGGACTAGCACAGATACG.

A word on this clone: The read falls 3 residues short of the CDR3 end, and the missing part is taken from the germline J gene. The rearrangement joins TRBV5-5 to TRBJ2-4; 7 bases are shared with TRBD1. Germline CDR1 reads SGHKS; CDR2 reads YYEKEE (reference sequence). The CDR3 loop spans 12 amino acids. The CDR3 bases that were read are TGTGCCAGCAGCTTAGACAGGGATGGT. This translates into CASSLDRDG. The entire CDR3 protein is CASSLDRDGQYF.

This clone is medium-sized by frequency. The CDR3 sequence: CASSPRRVGLAVATAKNIQYF. The covered CDR3 bases are TGTGCCAGCAGCCCCAGACGCGTCGGACTAGCGGTTGCAACTGCCAAAAACATT. The J gene is TRBJ2-4, the V gene TRBV4-2, with 10 nucleotides matching TRBD2. The read gets to within 3 residues of the CDR3 end, and the germline J gene fills in the rest. Germline CDR1 reads LGHNA; CDR2 reads YNFKEQ. Trimming removed 4 bases from V and 1 base from J; junction bases left unmatched: 19. CDR3 size: 21 residues.

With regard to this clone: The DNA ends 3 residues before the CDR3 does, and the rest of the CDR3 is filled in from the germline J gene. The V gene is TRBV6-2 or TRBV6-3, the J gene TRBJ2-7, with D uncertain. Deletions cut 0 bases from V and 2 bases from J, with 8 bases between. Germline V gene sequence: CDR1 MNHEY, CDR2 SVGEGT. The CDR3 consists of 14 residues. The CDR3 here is CASSYSSPPYEQYF. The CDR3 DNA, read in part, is TGTGCCAGCAGTTACTCGAGCCCACCCTACGAG.

The CDR3 loop is CASSFAQLSYEQYF. CDR3 DNA (partial): TGTGCCAGCAGCTTTGCACAGCTCTCCTACGAG. The J gene is TRBJ2-7, the V gene TRBV7-2, with no clear D. The CDR3 end lies 3 residues beyond the end of the read and is filled in from the germline J gene. Germline CDR1 reads SGHTA; CDR2 reads FQGNSA. The CDR3 covers 14 residues. Deletions cut 3 bases from V and 0 bases from J, with 9 bases between.

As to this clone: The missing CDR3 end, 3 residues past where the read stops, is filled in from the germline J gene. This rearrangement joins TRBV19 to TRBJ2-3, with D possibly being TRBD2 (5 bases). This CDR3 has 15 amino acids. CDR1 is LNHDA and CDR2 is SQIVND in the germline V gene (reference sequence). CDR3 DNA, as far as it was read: TGTGCCACCCGTCGGGGAGTCCAAGGCAATCAGCCG. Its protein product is CATRRGVQGNQP. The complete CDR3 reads CATRRGVQGNQPQYF.

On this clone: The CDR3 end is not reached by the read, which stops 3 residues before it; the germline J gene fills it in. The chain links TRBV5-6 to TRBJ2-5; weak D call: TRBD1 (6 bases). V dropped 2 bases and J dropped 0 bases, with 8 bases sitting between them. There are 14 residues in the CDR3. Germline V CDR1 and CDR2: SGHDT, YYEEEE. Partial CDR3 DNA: TGTGCCAGCAGCTTTGGGGACAACCAAGAGACC. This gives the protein CASSFGDNQET. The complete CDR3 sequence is CASSFGDNQETQYF. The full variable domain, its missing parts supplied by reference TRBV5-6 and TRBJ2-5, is DAGVTQSPTHLIKTRGQQVTLRCSPKSGHDTVSWYQQALGQGPQFIFQYYEEEERQRGNFPDRFSGHQFPNYSSELNVNALLLGDSALYLCASSFGDNQETQYFGPGTRLLVL.

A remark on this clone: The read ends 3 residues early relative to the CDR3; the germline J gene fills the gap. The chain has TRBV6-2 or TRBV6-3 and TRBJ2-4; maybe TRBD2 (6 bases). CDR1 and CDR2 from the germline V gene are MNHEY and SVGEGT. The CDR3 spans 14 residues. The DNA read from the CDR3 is TGTGCCAGCAGTTACGCCGACAGATTGGGAGGT. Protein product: CASSYADRLGG. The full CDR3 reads CASSYADRLGGQYF.

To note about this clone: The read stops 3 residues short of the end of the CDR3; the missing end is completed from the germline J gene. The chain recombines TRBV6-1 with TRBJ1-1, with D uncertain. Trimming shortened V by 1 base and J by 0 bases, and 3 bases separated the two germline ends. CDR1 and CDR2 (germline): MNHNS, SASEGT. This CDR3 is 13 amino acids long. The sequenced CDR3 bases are TGTGCCAGCAGTGAAGTAATGAACACTGAA. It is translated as CASSEVMNTE. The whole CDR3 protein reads CASSEVMNTEAFF.

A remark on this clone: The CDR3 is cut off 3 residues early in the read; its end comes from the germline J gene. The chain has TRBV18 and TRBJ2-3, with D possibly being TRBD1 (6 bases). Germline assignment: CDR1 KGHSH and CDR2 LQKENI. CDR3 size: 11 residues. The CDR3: CASSEGETQYF. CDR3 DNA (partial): TGTGCCAGCTCAGAGGGGGAGACG. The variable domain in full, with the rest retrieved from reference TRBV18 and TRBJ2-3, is NAGVMQNPRHLVRRRGQEARLRCSPMKGHSHVYWYRQLPEEGLKFMVYLQKENIIDESGMPKERFSAEFPKEGPSILRIQQVVRGDSAAYFCASSEGETQYFGPGTRLTVL.

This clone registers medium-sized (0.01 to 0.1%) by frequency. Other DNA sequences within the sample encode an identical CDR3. The CDR3: CASGQGSSGNTIYF. Incomplete CDR3 DNA: TGTGCTAGTGGTCAGGGGAGTTCTGGAAACACC. V and J are TRBV12-5 and TRBJ1-3; the D gene is possibly TRBD1 (6 bases). The read terminates 3 residues ahead of where the CDR3 ends, so the germline J gene completes it. V lost 5 bases and J lost 1, with 9 bases in between. This CDR3 comprises 14 residues. CDR1 and CDR2 (germline): LGHNT, FRNRAP.

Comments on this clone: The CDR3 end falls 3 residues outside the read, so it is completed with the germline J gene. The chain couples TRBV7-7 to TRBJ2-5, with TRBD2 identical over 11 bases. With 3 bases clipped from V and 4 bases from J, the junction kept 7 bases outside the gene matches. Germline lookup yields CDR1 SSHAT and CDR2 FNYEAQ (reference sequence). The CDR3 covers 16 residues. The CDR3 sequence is CASSLGSGGAGETQYF. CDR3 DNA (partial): TGTGCCAGCAGCTTGGGTAGCGGGGGGGCAGGAGAGACC.

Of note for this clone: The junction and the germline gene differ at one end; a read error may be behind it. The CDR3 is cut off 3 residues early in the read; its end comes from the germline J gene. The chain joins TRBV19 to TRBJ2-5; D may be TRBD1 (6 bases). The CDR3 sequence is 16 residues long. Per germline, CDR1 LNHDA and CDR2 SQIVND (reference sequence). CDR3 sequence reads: CTSSIERGGHQETQYF. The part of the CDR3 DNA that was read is TGTACCAGTAGTATAGAGAGAGGGGGACACCAAGAGACC.

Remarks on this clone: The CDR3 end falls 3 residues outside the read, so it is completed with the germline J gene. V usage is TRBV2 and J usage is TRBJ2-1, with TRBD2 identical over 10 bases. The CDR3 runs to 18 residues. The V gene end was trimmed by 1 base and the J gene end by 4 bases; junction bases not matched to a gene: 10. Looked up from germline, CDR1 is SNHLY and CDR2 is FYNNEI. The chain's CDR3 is CASSEGLLSGGSYNEQFF. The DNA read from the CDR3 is TGTGCCAGCAGTGAAGGGTTACTTAGCGGGGGGAGTTACAATGAG.

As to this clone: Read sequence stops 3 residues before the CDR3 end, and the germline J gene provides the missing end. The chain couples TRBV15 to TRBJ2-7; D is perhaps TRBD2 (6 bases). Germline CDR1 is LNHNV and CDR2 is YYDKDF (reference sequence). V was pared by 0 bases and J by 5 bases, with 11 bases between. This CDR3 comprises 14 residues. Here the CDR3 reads CATSRDLGGNEQYF. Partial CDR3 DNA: TGTGCCACCAGCAGAGATCTCGGGGGAAACGAG.

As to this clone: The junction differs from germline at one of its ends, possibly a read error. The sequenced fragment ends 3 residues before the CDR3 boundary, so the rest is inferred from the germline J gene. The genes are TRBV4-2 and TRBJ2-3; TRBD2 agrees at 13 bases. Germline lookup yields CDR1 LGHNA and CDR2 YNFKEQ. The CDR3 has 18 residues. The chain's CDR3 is CASSQEDKGLAGMGTQYF. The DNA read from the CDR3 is TGCGCCAGCAGCCAGGAAGACAAGGGACTAGCGGGGATGGGAACG.

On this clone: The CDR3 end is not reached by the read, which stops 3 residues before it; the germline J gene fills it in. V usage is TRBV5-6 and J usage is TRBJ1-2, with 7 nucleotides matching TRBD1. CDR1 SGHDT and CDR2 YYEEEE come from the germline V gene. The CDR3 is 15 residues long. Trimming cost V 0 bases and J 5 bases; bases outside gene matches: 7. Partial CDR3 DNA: TGTGCCAGCAGCTTGGGACAGGGTTTTATGTATGGC. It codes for CASSLGQGFMYG. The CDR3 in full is CASSLGQGFMYGYTF.

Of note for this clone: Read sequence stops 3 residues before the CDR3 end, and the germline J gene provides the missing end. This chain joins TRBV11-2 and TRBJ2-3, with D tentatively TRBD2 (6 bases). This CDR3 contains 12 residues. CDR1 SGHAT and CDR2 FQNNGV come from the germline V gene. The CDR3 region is CASNNNGEAQYF. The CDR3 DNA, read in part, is TGTGCCAGCAACAATAACGGGGAGGCG.

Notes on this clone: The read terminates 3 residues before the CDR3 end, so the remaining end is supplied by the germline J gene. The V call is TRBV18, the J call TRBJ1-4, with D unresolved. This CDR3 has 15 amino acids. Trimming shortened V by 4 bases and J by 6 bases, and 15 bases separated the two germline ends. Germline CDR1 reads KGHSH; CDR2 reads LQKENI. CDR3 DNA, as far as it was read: TGTGCCAGCTCACACAGTGGCATTTCGGATGAAAAA. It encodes CASSHSGISDEK. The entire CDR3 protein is CASSHSGISDEKLFF.

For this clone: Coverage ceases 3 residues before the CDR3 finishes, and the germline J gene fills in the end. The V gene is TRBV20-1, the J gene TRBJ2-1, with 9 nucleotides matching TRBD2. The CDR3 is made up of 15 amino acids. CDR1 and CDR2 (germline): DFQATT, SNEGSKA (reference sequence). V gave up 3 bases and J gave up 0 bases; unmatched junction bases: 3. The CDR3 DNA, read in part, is TGCAGTGCTAGCTATAGCGGGAGCTCCTACAATGAG. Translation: CSASYSGSSYNE. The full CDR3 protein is CSASYSGSSYNEQFF.

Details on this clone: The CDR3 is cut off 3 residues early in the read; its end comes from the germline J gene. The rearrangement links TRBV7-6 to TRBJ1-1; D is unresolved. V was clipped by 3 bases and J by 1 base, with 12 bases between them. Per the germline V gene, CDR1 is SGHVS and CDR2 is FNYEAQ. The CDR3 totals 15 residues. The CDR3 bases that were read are TGTGCCAGCAGCTTCTTTTACGGTTGGAACACTGAA. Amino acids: CASSFFYGWNTE. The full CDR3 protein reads CASSFFYGWNTEAFF.

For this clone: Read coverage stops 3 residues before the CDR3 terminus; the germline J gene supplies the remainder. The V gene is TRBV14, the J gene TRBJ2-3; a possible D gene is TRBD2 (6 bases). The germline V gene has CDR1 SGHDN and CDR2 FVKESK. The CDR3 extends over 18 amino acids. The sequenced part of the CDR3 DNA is TGTGCCAGCAGCCAAGATATTGTATGGTCCTCGACGGGGGAGACG. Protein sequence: CASSQDIVWSSTGET. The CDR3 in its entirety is CASSQDIVWSSTGETQYF.

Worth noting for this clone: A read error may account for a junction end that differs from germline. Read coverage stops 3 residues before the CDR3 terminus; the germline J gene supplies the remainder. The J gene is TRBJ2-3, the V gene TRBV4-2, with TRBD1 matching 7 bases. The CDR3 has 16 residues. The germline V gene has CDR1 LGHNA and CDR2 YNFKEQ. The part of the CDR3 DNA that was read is TGCGCCAGCAGCCCCCTGACAGGGATTAGCACAGATACG. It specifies CASSPLTGISTDT. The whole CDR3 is CASSPLTGISTDTQYF.